These 24 T cell receptor beta chains share one sample of origin, sequenced in a study of cytomegalovirus exposure and HLA in healthy donors. Use of 60 Vbeta and 13 Jbeta primers characterized the PCR. The assay was immunoSEQ multiplex PCR, and TCRdb's table has in-frame clones only and misses some. The sample carries over 200,000 clones, around four fifths recorded once. The sequenced sample consisted of PBMCs. These receptors were obtained from a woman aged 60-75 years in good health and CMV-seropositive.

This rearrangement joins TRBV29-1 to TRBJ2-6, with 9 bases identical to TRBD1. Germline loops: CDR1 SQVTM, CDR2 ANQGSEA. The CDR3 loop spans 15 amino acids. After removal of 3 bases from V and 3 bases from J, the junction contained 3 bases not matched to a gene. The CDR3 coding sequence is TGCAGCGTTGACACAGGGGGCGTTGGGGCCAACGTCCTGACTTTC. Protein: CSVDTGGVGANVLTF. Variable domain in full (rest from reference TRBV29-1 and TRBJ2-6): SAVISQKPSRDICQRGTSLTIQCQVDSQVTMMFWYRQQPGQSLTLIATANQGSEATYESGFVIDKFPISRPNLTFSTLTVSNMSPEDSSIYLCSVDTGGVGANVLTFGAGSRLTVL.

This chain links TRBV2 with TRBJ2-5; 8 positions match TRBD2. V was clipped by 5 bases and J by 4 bases; unmatched bases: 6. From germline, CDR1 is SNHLY and CDR2 FYNNEI. CDR3 length equals 14 residues. The CDR3 reads CASSSFAGGETQYF. CDR3 DNA sequence: TGTGCCAGCAGTTCCTTTGCGGGGGGAGAGACCCAGTACTTC.

The chain combines TRBV5-3 with TRBJ1-6; a weak D match, TRBD1 (6 bases). TRBV5-3 is an ORF, with its function uncertain. Trimming cost V 0 bases and J 9 bases, with 10 bases left between them. The CDR3 contains 14 residues. Here the CDR3 DNA reads TGTGCCAGAAGCTTGGGAGGGGGTAGTTCACCCCTCCACTTT. This translates into CARSLGGGSSPLHF.

The chain has TRBV29-1 and TRBJ1-3; a weak D match, TRBD1 (5 bases). The CDR3 length is 13 residues. In germline, CDR1 is SQVTM, CDR2 ANQGSEA. Trimming took 4 bases from V and 3 from J, leaving 10 bases between them. This CDR3 is CSVVPGVGNTIYF. The CDR3 nucleotides are TGCAGCGTTGTCCCGGGGGTTGGAAACACCATATATTTT.

The chain's CDR3 is CASSGRQDGNSPLHF. CDR3 in DNA: TGTGCCAGCAGCGGGAGACAGGACGGGAATTCACCCCTCCACTTT. This chain links TRBV5-4 with TRBJ1-6; D is possibly TRBD1 (6 bases). There are 15 residues in the CDR3. Per germline, CDR1 SGHNT and CDR2 YYREEE (reference sequence). V lost 4 bases to trimming and J lost 7 bases, with 15 bases between them.

V and J are TRBV5-6 and TRBJ2-3; 8 bases agree with TRBD2. V gave up 7 bases and J gave up 3 bases; unmatched junction bases: 4. The CDR3 is made up of 13 amino acids. Germline V CDR1 and CDR2: SGHDT, YYEEEE. The CDR3 loop is CASSTGGTDTQYF. For the CDR3, the DNA is TGTGCCAGCTCGACGGGGGGGACAGATACGCAGTATTTT.

Comment on this clone: Compared with germline, one end of the junction differs, possibly owing to a read error. V is TRBV28 and J is TRBJ1-4; TRBD1 matches 10 bases. The CDR3 has 16 amino acids. Germline assignment: CDR1 MDHEN and CDR2 SYDVKM. The CDR3 sequence: CAGSPPDGTGVEKLFF. CDR3 coding DNA: TGTGCCGGCAGCCCACCAGACGGGACAGGGGTAGAAAAACTGTTTTTT.

The V and J genes are TRBV28 and TRBJ2-1; 9 bases match TRBD1. Trimming removed 5 bases from V and 4 bases from J; junction bases left unmatched: 6. CDR3 length: 15 amino acids. The germline V gene encodes CDR1 MDHEN and CDR2 SYDVKM. The CDR3 DNA is TGTGCCAGCAGTCCCTCCGGACAGGGGTACAATGAGCAGTTCTTC. Protein product: CASSPSGQGYNEQFF.

This chain uses TRBV11-2 with TRBJ2-7; 10 bases agree with TRBD2. The CDR3 is 14 residues long. Germline V lookup: CDR1 SGHAT, CDR2 FQNNGV. V dropped 1 base and J dropped 4; count of bases not matched to a gene: 1. The CDR3 coding sequence is TGTGCCAGCAGCTTAGTAGCGGGAGGTTACGAGCAGTACTTC. Its protein product is CASSLVAGGYEQYF. Drawing the rest from reference TRBV11-2 and TRBJ2-7, the complete variable domain is EAGVAQSPRYKIIEKRQSVAFWCNPISGHATLYWYQQILGQGPKLLIQFQNNGVVDDSQLPKDRFSAERLKGVDSTLKIQPAKLEDSAVYLCASSLVAGGYEQYFGPGTRLTVT.

J is TRBJ2-1 and V is TRBV29-1, with 11 bases identical to TRBD2. The CDR3 has 13 residues. In germline, CDR1 is SQVTM, CDR2 ANQGSEA. Germline trimming cut 6 bases from V and 9 bases from J; bases unmatched to any gene: 7. The CDR3 DNA reads as TGCAGCGTGGCCGGGACTAGCGGAACTGAGCAGTTCTTC. This sequence encodes CSVAGTSGTEQFF.

The genes are TRBV5-1 and TRBJ2-5, with TRBD2 matching 8 bases. The CDR3 is made up of 14 amino acids. The germline CDR1 and CDR2 sequences are SGHRS and YFSETQ. After removal of 4 bases from V and 4 bases from J, the junction contained 6 bases not matched to a gene. The CDR3 region is CASSREGVLETQYF. The CDR3 bases are TGCGCCAGCAGCCGGGAGGGAGTCTTAGAGACCCAGTACTTC.

This clone was seen only a few times. The chain is built from TRBV6-1 and TRBJ1-4, with D uncertain. CDR3 length: 14 residues. CDR1 and CDR2 (germline): MNHNS, SASEGT. V gave up 6 bases and J gave up 4 bases, with 12 bases separating them. CDR3 coding DNA: TGTGCCAGCAGCCAATTGGGAGGTAATGAAAAACTGTTTTTT. It encodes CASSQLGGNEKLFF.

Regarding this clone: Additional DNA sequences in this sample encode the identical CDR3. CDR3 protein: CSVDPGYYGYTF. DNA for the CDR3: TGCAGCGTCGACCCGGGGTACTATGGCTACACCTTC. J is TRBJ1-2 and V is TRBV29-1; D remains unclear. Germline V CDR1 and CDR2: SQVTM, ANQGSEA. V lost 6 bases and J lost 3, with 11 bases in between. The length of the CDR3 is 12 residues.

This clone was recorded once. The chain has TRBV11-2 and TRBJ2-1; TRBD2 matches 8 bases. J gave up 5 bases and V 3 bases, and 9 bases lay outside the gene matches. The CDR3 consists of 16 residues. Per germline, CDR1 SGHAT and CDR2 FQNNGV. This CDR3 reads CASSFGGTSPHNEQFF. CDR3 DNA sequence: TGTGCCAGCAGCTTCGGGGGGACTAGTCCCCACAATGAGCAGTTCTTC.

This clone was seen only once. The rearrangement uses TRBV7-3 and TRBJ2-7; 7 nucleotides agree with TRBD1. Trimming at V came to 2 bases and at J to 3 bases, leaving 4 bases not matched to a gene. Germline CDR1 reads SGHTA; CDR2 reads FQGTGA. The CDR3 consists of 14 residues. This chain's CDR3 is CASSLQQGSYEQYF. CDR3 in DNA: TGTGCCAGCAGCTTACAACAGGGGAGCTACGAGCAGTACTTC.

This sequence joins TRBV5-6 and TRBJ2-7, with 7 bases aligning to TRBD1. The CDR3 totals 14 residues. Germline V gene lookup returns CDR1 SGHDT and CDR2 YYEEEE. V gave up 0 bases and J gave up 3 bases; unmatched junction bases: 3. The CDR3 loop is CASSLVGTDYEQYF. CDR3 in DNA: TGTGCCAGCAGCTTGGTAGGGACAGACTACGAGCAGTACTTC.

Notes on this clone: Other DNA sequences in this sample translate to the same CDR3. V usage is TRBV30 and J usage is TRBJ1-5; the match to TRBD1 covers 10 bases. The V gene end was trimmed by 3 bases and the J gene end by 2 bases; junction bases not matched to a gene: 4. Germline V gives CDR1 GTSNPN, CDR2 SVGIG (reference sequence). The CDR3 loop spans 15 amino acids. The CDR3 loop is CAWSRGQGGNQPQHF. The DNA of the CDR3 is TGTGCCTGGAGCCGAGGACAGGGGGGCAATCAGCCCCAGCATTTT.

J is TRBJ1-5 and V is TRBV29-1; 9 bases match TRBD1. The CDR3 sequence is 13 residues long. CDR1 and CDR2 from the germline V gene are SQVTM and ANQGSEA. Trimming removed 4 bases from V and 4 bases from J; junction bases left unmatched: 2. The CDR3 DNA reads TGCAGCGTTGCGGGACAGGGTAATCAGCCCCAGCATTTT. Translation gives CSVAGQGNQPQHF.

The chain has TRBV2 and TRBJ2-1, with 10 nucleotides matching TRBD2. The CDR3 has 17 residues. Unmatched junction bases numbered 14, after V lost 7 bases and J lost 5 bases. Germline-derived CDR1 and CDR2 are SNHLY and FYNNEI. The CDR3 loop is CASIRLAGAGGDNEQFF. CDR3 sequence (DNA): TGTGCCAGCATTCGGCTAGCGGGAGCGGGGGGGGACAATGAGCAGTTCTTC.

The genes are TRBV9 and TRBJ2-4, with no clear D. The germline V gene encodes CDR1 SGDLS and CDR2 YYNGEE. The CDR3 is 14 amino acids. V was cut by 3 bases and J by 8 bases, with 15 bases left in between. The CDR3 spells CASSAGGNVDIQYF. The CDR3 DNA reads as TGTGCCAGCAGCGCCGGCGGTAACGTGGACATTCAGTACTTC.

This clone was picked up a small number of times. The V gene is TRBV28, the J gene TRBJ2-7; TRBD1 is a possible D gene (5 bases). Deletions cut 3 bases from V and 2 bases from J, with 14 bases between. The CDR3 is 15 residues long. Germline values: CDR1 MDHEN, CDR2 SYDVKM. The CDR3: CASSFWQGRAYEQYF. The DNA of the CDR3 is TGTGCCAGCAGTTTTTGGCAGGGAAGGGCCTACGAGCAGTACTTC.

The gene calls are TRBV6-1 and TRBJ1-6; D remains unclear. V dropped 4 bases and J dropped 2 bases, with 21 bases sitting between them. Germline V gene sequence: CDR1 MNHNS, CDR2 SASEGT. CDR3 length: 19 amino acids. The CDR3 region is CASSAATNRHRTYNSPLHF. CDR3 DNA: TGTGCCAGCAGTGCCGCCACAAATAGACATCGAACCTATAATTCACCCCTCCACTTT.

The rearrangement uses TRBV7-9 and TRBJ1-2, with D uncertain. The germline CDR1 and CDR2 sequences are SEHNR and FQNEAQ (reference sequence). Between the trimmed V and J ends, which lost 5 bases and 6 bases, there was a span of 19 bases. The CDR3 has 15 amino acids. The CDR3 region is CASSPRKGSTDGYTF. CDR3 DNA: TGTGCCAGCAGCCCCCGAAAAGGGAGTACGGATGGCTACACCTTC.

Comments on this clone: Germline is not matched at one junction end, which may reflect a read error. V gene TRBV7-9 combines with J gene TRBJ2-5, with 12 bases aligning to TRBD2. The CDR3 consists of 16 residues. The V gene's germline CDR1 is SEHNR and CDR2 FQNEAQ (reference sequence). CDR3 loop: CSSSLPSGGVQETQYF. CDR3 DNA sequence: TGTTCCAGCAGCTTACCTAGCGGGGGGGTACAGGAGACCCAGTACTTC.